Following are 27 T cell receptor beta chains from one sample sequenced in a study of T cell changes during pregnancy in multiple sclerosis. Assay: immunoSEQ multiplex PCR; the TCRdb copy retains only in-frame clones and omits some. This table holds around 32,000 clones, roughly 90% found once. The starting material was CD8+ T cells from peripheral blood mononuclear cells, obtained before pregnancy. The receptors originated from a female donor with multiple sclerosis, enrolled in a pregnancy study.

The J gene is TRBJ1-4, the V gene TRBV4-1; no reliable D call. Germline V gene sequence: CDR1 MGHRA, CDR2 YSYEKL. With 8 bases removed from V and 4 bases from J, the gap between germline ends came to 11 bases. The CDR3 consists of 13 residues. CDR3 bases: TGCGCCAGCGCGGCGCGGAATAATGAAAAACTGTTTTTT. Protein product: CASAARNNEKLFF.

The CDR3 here is CASTVPGPGGPTYNEQFF. The CDR3, as DNA: TGTGCCAGCACCGTCCCTGGGCCGGGGGGGCCGACCTACAATGAGCAGTTCTTC. This chain uses TRBV7-2 with TRBJ2-1, with 8 nucleotides matching TRBD2. In germline, CDR1 is SGHTA, CDR2 FQGNSA. V shed 7 bases, J shed 2 bases, and the junction held 16 bases outside the gene matches. The CDR3 runs 18 residues.

The chain joins TRBV6-5 to TRBJ2-7; D perhaps matches TRBD2 (6 bases). Trimming cost V 2 bases and J 8 bases, with 13 bases left between them. The CDR3 loop spans 13 amino acids. Looked up from germline, CDR1 is MNHEY and CDR2 is SVGAGI. The CDR3 DNA reads TGTGCCAGCAGTTACGGAGGGCCTCTGCAGCAGTACTTC. Residues: CASSYGGPLQQYF.

This clone was seen only a few times. The rearrangement links TRBV10-3 to TRBJ1-2, with 9 bases that match TRBD1. The CDR3 totals 18 residues. The V segment lost 3 bases and the J segment 3 bases; nucleotides outside the gene matches: 14. Germline CDR1 and CDR2: ENHRY and SYGVKD. CDR3 sequence reads: CAISDSDRGTSLDYGYTF. The CDR3 DNA sequence: TGTGCCATCAGTGACTCGGACAGGGGTACAAGTCTGGACTATGGCTACACCTTC.

The rearrangement uses TRBV27 and TRBJ2-7; 11 bases map to TRBD1. V shed 5 bases and J 3 bases; nucleotides not matched to a gene: 18. The germline V gene has CDR1 MNHEY and CDR2 SMNVEV (reference sequence). The CDR3 is 19 residues long. The CDR3 here is CASSPTPGQGDATGYEQYF. The CDR3 nucleotides are TGTGCCAGCAGTCCAACCCCGGGACAGGGGGACGCTACCGGCTACGAGCAGTACTTC.

This clone was seen only once. The chain is built from TRBV19 and TRBJ2-1, with 8 bases identical to TRBD2. Looked up from germline, CDR1 is LNHDA and CDR2 is SQIVND (reference sequence). Trimming cost V 4 bases and J 2 bases; bases outside gene matches: 4. This CDR3 spans 15 amino acids. CDR3: CASSTSGGPYNEQFF. In DNA, the CDR3 is TGTGCCAGTAGTACATCGGGAGGGCCCTACAATGAGCAGTTCTTC. The full variable domain, in which reference TRBV19 and TRBJ2-1 provide the parts outside the CDR3, is DGGITQSPKYLFRKEGQNVTLSCEQNLNHDAMYWYRQDPGQGLRLIYYSQIVNDFQKGDIAEGYSVSREKKESFPLTVTSAQKNPTAFYLCASSTSGGPYNEQFFGPGTRLTVL.

The chain links TRBV4-1 to TRBJ1-1, with D hard to call. Trimming pared 4 bases from V and 1 base from J, leaving 10 bases between. This CDR3 is built from 14 residues. Germline V gene lookup returns CDR1 MGHRA and CDR2 YSYEKL. This CDR3 is CASSLSDTNTEAFF. The CDR3 DNA sequence: TGCGCCAGCAGCCTATCCGACACGAACACTGAAGCTTTCTTT.

The chain recombines TRBV11-1 with TRBJ1-1, with 7 bases identical to TRBD1. The germline gives CDR1 SGHAT, CDR2 FQDESV (reference sequence). The trim removed 4 bases at V and 6 bases at J, leaving 11 bases unmatched. This CDR3 contains 15 residues. Here the CDR3 DNA reads TGTGCCAGCAGCTCACGCCCCGGACAGGTGGCTGAAGCTTTCTTT. It codes for CASSSRPGQVAEAFF.

This clone turned up a few times. V is TRBV6-4 and J is TRBJ1-5, with D unresolved. V lost 3 bases to trimming and J lost 3 bases, with 6 bases between them. This CDR3 region has 13 residues. Per the germline V gene, CDR1 is MRHNA and CDR2 is SNTAGT. The CDR3: CASSENNNQPQHF. The CDR3 coding sequence is TGTGCCAGCAGTGAAAACAACAATCAGCCCCAGCATTTT.

By share of the sample, this clone is medium-sized. The CDR3 sequence: CASSPGLAASDTQYF. DNA for the CDR3: TGTGCCAGCAGCCCTGGACTAGCGGCGTCAGATACGCAGTATTTT. The chain has TRBV6-4 and TRBJ2-3; TRBD2 aligns across 10 bases. Germline V gene lookup returns CDR1 MRHNA and CDR2 SNTAGT. The ends lost 6 bases at V and 4 bases at J; junction bases unmatched: 7. The CDR3 has 15 residues.

The chain recombines TRBV9 with TRBJ1-6, with D uncertain. Trimming left V 0 bases short and J 5 bases short, with 6 bases between. Germline CDR1 SGDLS, CDR2 YYNGEE. The CDR3 length is 14 residues. As DNA, the CDR3 is TGTGCCAGCAGCGTAGGGCAGGATAATTCACCCCTCCACTTT. It encodes CASSVGQDNSPLHF.

The sample holds a few counts of this clone. V and J are TRBV28 and TRBJ2-7; 8 positions match TRBD2. V dropped 2 bases and J dropped 2; count of bases not matched to a gene: 2. Germline V gene sequence: CDR1 MDHEN, CDR2 SYDVKM. There are 14 residues in the CDR3. The CDR3 DNA is TGTGCCAGCAGTTTAGCGGGAGGCACCTACGAGCAGTACTTC. This translates into CASSLAGGTYEQYF.

The chain links TRBV11-2 to TRBJ2-4; D unresolved. CDR1 is SGHAT, CDR2 FQNNGV, per germline. Between the trimmed V and J ends, which lost 2 bases and 1 base, there was a span of 9 bases. CDR3 size: 15 residues. The CDR3 DNA reads TGTGCCAGCAGCTTATTCCCGTCCGCCAAAAACATTCAGTACTTC. Translating it yields CASSLFPSAKNIQYF.

This chain links TRBV5-6 with TRBJ2-7, with 11 bases matching TRBD2. The germline V gene has CDR1 SGHDT and CDR2 YYEEEE. V trimming: 0 bases; J trimming: 3 bases; junction bases outside the gene matches: 5. This CDR3 has 16 residues. CDR3 sequence: CASSLELAGEDYEQYF. DNA of the CDR3: TGTGCCAGCAGCTTGGAACTAGCGGGAGAGGACTACGAGCAGTACTTC.

The J gene is TRBJ2-1, the V gene TRBV15; D not resolved. In germline, CDR1 is LNHNV, CDR2 YYDKDF (reference sequence). The CDR3 totals 13 residues. Trimming pared 1 base from V and 8 bases from J, leaving 9 bases between. CDR3 DNA sequence: TGTGCCACCAGCAGAGGTTTTTATGATGAGCAGTTCTTC. This translates into CATSRGFYDEQFF.

The V gene is TRBV30, the J gene TRBJ2-1; D is possibly TRBD1 (6 bases). In germline, CDR1 is GTSNPN, CDR2 SVGIG (reference sequence). V lost 3 bases to trimming and J lost 5 bases, with 11 bases between them. This CDR3 has 13 residues. CDR3 sequence: CAWSPTGNNEQFF. CDR3 nucleotide sequence: TGTGCCTGGAGCCCAACAGGGAACAATGAGCAGTTCTTC. Full variable domain (missing parts from reference TRBV30 and TRBJ2-1): SQTIHQWPATLVQPVGSPLSLECTVEGTSNPNLYWYRQAAGRGLQLLFYSVGIGQISSEVPQNLSASRPQDRQFILSSKKLLLSDSGFYLCAWSPTGNNEQFFGPGTRLTVL.

The table lists this clone with many counts. This chain connects TRBV6-1 to TRBJ1-6, with 7 bases that match TRBD1. The CDR3 runs to 14 residues. V trimming: 6 bases; J trimming: 7 bases; junction bases outside the gene matches: 6. Germline-derived CDR1 and CDR2 are MNHNS and SASEGT. Here the CDR3 DNA reads TGTGCCAGCAGACCCGGGACAGAAAATTCACCCCTCCACTTT. It specifies CASRPGTENSPLHF.

V gene TRBV28 combines with J gene TRBJ2-1; 8 bases line up with TRBD1. CDR1 and CDR2 from the germline V gene are MDHEN and SYDVKM. With V trimmed by 2 bases and J by 6 bases, 3 bases remained unmatched. CDR3 length equals 14 residues. CDR3 sequence: CASSLLGTGNEQFF. Here the CDR3 DNA reads TGTGCCAGCAGTTTACTTGGGACAGGCAATGAGCAGTTCTTC.

The genes are TRBV19 and TRBJ2-7; possible D gene TRBD2, 6 bases. Germline V gene sequence: CDR1 LNHDA, CDR2 SQIVND (reference sequence). This CDR3 comprises 13 residues. Deletions cut 6 bases from V and 1 base from J, with 10 bases between. Here the CDR3 DNA reads TGTGCCAGTAGCCGGGACTCATCCTACGAGCAGTACTTC. It encodes CASSRDSSYEQYF.

This chain links TRBV5-6 with TRBJ1-6, with TRBD1 matching 9 bases. CDR3 length: 18 amino acids. Germline lookup yields CDR1 SGHDT and CDR2 YYEEEE. With V trimmed by 5 bases and J by 7 bases, 16 bases remained unmatched. CDR3 loop: CASSGTGWRRGPNSPLHF. The CDR3 DNA reads TGTGCCAGCAGTGGGACAGGGTGGAGGAGGGGTCCGAATTCACCCCTCCACTTT. The full variable domain, its missing parts supplied by reference TRBV5-6 and TRBJ1-6, is DAGVTQSPTHLIKTRGQQVTLRCSPKSGHDTVSWYQQALGQGPQFIFQYYEEEERQRGNFPDRFSGHQFPNYSSELNVNALLLGDSALYLCASSGTGWRRGPNSPLHFGNGTRLTVT.

The DNA for the CDR3 is TGTGCCAGTAGTTTTCGGGACATTCAAGAGACCCAGTACTTC. The encoded protein is CASSFRDIQETQYF. The chain combines TRBV19 with TRBJ2-5; possible D gene TRBD1, 6 bases. Looked up from germline, CDR1 is LNHDA and CDR2 is SQIVND (reference sequence). This CDR3 is 14 amino acids long. The V and J ends lost 5 bases and 2 bases respectively, with 12 bases between them.

The chain couples TRBV29-1 to TRBJ2-3, with a tentative D call TRBD2 (6 bases). CDR3 length: 13 amino acids. Germline assignment: CDR1 SQVTM and CDR2 ANQGSEA. V lost 2 bases to trimming and J lost 7 bases, with 13 bases between them. As DNA, the CDR3 is TGCAGCGTTGAACAGGGAGGTGGGAATACGCAGTATTTT. It encodes CSVEQGGGNTQYF.

The rearrangement links TRBV2 to TRBJ2-5; a possible D gene is TRBD1 (6 bases). The CDR3 has 13 amino acids. Germline CDR1 SNHLY, CDR2 FYNNEI. Trimming left V 8 bases short and J 5 bases short, with 15 bases between. The CDR3 DNA reads as TGTGCCAGCCGGGACACCCCTCGCGAGACCCAGTACTTC. Its translation: CASRDTPRETQYF.

V and J are TRBV7-9 and TRBJ1-6; 7 nucleotides align to TRBD1. Per germline, CDR1 SEHNR and CDR2 FQNEAQ (reference sequence). This CDR3 is built from 15 residues. V shed 3 bases, J shed 5 bases, and the junction held 4 bases outside the gene matches. The CDR3 spells CASSLVQGDNSPLHF. CDR3 nucleotide sequence: TGTGCCAGCAGCTTGGTTCAGGGGGATAATTCACCCCTCCACTTT.

The sample holds one count of this clone. The chain uses TRBV7-9 and TRBJ2-3, with 8 bases identical to TRBD2. The CDR3 spans 15 residues. The germline gives CDR1 SEHNR, CDR2 FQNEAQ (reference sequence). Trimming took 2 bases from V and 7 from J; bases not matched to a gene: 8. This chain's CDR3 is CASSLFSGGGNTQYF. The CDR3 nucleotides read TGTGCCAGCAGCTTATTCTCGGGAGGGGGGAATACGCAGTATTTT.

The V and J genes are TRBV4-3 and TRBJ2-7, with a weak D call TRBD2 (6 bases). The V and J ends lost 0 bases and 3 bases respectively, with 15 bases between them. There are 16 residues in the CDR3. The germline V gene encodes CDR1 LGHNA and CDR2 YSLEER. CDR3: CASSQDNAGIDYEQYF. CDR3 bases: TGCGCCAGCAGCCAAGATAATGCGGGGATTGACTACGAGCAGTACTTC.

This clone was counted only a few times. Other DNA sequences in the same sample also yield this CDR3. CDR3 amino acids: CASELRQGRITEAFF. CDR3 sequence (DNA): TGTGCCAGCGAATTGAGACAGGGCAGGATCACTGAAGCTTTCTTT. The V and J genes are TRBV13 and TRBJ1-1; 7 nucleotides line up with TRBD1. Per germline, CDR1 PRHDT and CDR2 FYEKMQ (reference sequence). CDR3 length: 15 amino acids. Unmatched junction bases numbered 13, after V lost 8 bases and J lost 4 bases.